This TCR beta chain was sequenced for a study of blood T cell repertoires in COVID-19. Between the trimmed V and J ends, which lost 5 bases and 0 bases, there was a span of 11 bases. The CDR3 runs to 16 residues. The germline V gene encodes CDR1 MNHEY and CDR2 SVGEGT. Only in-frame clones appear in the TCRdb table, and some are missing; sequencing was by immunoSEQ multiplex PCR. The table records more than 70,000 clones, around four fifths of them present only once. Sequenced: peripheral blood. The chain couples TRBV6-2 or TRBV6-3 to TRBJ2-6; D is unresolved. This TCR came from a human donor in a cohort sampled during active COVID-19. CDR3 sequence reads: CASSLQWPSGANVLTF. The CDR3 bases are TGTGCCAGCAGTCTACAGTGGCCCTCTGGGGCCAACGTCCTGACTTTC.